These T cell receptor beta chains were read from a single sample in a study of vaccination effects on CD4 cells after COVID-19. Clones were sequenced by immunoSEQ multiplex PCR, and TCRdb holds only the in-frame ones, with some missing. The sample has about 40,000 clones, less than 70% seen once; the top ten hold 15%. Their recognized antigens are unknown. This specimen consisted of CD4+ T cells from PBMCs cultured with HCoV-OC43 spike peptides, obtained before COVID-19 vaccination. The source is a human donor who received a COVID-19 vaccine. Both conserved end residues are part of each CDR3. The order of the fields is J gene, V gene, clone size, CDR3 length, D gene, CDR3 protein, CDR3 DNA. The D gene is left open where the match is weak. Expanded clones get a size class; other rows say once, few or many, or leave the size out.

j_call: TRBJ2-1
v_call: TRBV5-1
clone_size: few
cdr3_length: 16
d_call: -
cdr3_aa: CASTRGGRGRGNEQFF
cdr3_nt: TGCGCCAGCACCCGGGGGGGCAGGGGGCGCGGCAATGAGCAGTTCTTC

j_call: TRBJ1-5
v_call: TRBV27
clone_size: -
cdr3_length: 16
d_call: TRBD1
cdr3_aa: CASSPTTTGQHQPQHF
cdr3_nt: TGTGCCAGCAGTCCGACGACGACGGGACAGCATCAGCCCCAGCATTTT

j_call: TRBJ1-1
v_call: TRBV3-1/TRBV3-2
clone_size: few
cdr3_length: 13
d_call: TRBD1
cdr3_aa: CASSPGDSTEAFF
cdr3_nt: TGTGCCAGCAGCCCCGGGGACAGCACTGAAGCTTTCTTT

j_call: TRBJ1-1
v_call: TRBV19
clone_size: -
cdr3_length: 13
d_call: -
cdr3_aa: CASISGGYTEAFF
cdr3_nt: TGTGCCAGTATAAGCGGGGGATACACTGAAGCTTTCTTT

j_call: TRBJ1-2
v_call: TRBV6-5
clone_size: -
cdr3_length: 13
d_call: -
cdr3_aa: CASVRAANYGYTF
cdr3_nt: TGTGCCAGCGTGAGGGCCGCTAACTATGGCTACACCTTC

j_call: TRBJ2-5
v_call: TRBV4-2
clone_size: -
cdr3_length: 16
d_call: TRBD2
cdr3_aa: CASSQGTSVRQETQYF
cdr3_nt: TGTGCCAGCAGCCAAGGGACTAGCGTGAGGCAAGAGACCCAGTACTTC

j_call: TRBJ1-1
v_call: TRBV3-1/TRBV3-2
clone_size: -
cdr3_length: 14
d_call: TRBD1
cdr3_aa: CASSLQGVYTEAFF
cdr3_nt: TGTGCCAGCAGCCTACAGGGGGTCTACACTGAAGCTTTCTTT

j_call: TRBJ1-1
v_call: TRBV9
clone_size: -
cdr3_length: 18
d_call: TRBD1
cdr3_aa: CASSAYNRGSLGATEAFF
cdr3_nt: TGTGCCAGCAGCGCGTACAACAGGGGATCGTTGGGGGCGACTGAAGCTTTCTTT

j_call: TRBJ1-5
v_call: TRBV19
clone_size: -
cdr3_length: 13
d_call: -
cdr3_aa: CASSFATNQPQHF
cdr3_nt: TGTGCCAGTAGTTTCGCCACCAATCAGCCCCAGCATTTT

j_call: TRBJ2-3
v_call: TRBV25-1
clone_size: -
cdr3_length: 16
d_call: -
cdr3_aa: CASSPSRMESTDTQYF
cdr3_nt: TGTGCCAGCAGTCCCAGTAGGATGGAGAGCACAGATACGCAGTATTTT

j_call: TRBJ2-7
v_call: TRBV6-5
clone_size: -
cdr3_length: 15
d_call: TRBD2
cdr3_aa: CASTLDGGVTYEQYF
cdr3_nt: TGTGCCAGCACCCTGGATGGGGGGGTAACCTACGAGCAGTACTTC